This is a list of T cell receptor beta chains from one sample in a study of blood T cell repertoires in COVID-19. Libraries were prepared by immunoSEQ multiplex PCR; TCRdb keeps only in-frame clonotypes and omits some of them. There are 250,000 to 300,000 clones in the sample; 82% occur only once, and about 3% lies in the top ten. The sequenced sample was peripheral blood. These receptors were collected from a woman in her late teens or twenties with acute or convalescent COVID-19. Both conserved end residues are trimmed from each CDR3. D genes are given only for firm matches.

d_call: TRBD2
j_call: TRBJ2-3
v_call: TRBV7-9
cdr3_aa: ASSPRLAGGGTDTQY

d_call: TRBD1
j_call: TRBJ2-7
v_call: TRBV19
cdr3_aa: ASSITEGAAGYEQY

d_call: .
j_call: TRBJ1-3
v_call: TRBV7-2
cdr3_aa: ASSLETGRWNTIY

d_call: TRBD1
j_call: TRBJ2-5
v_call: TRBV19
cdr3_aa: ASKKGAGGQETQY

d_call: .
j_call: TRBJ2-3
v_call: TRBV6-5
cdr3_aa: ASTLQGLGTDTQY

d_call: .
j_call: TRBJ2-7
v_call: TRBV6-4
cdr3_aa: ASSDENRVFSHEQY

d_call: .
j_call: TRBJ1-1
v_call: TRBV19
cdr3_aa: ASSQAALKTEAF

d_call: .
j_call: TRBJ2-1
v_call: TRBV28
cdr3_aa: ASSSGSATYNEQF

d_call: .
j_call: TRBJ2-5
v_call: TRBV7-9
cdr3_aa: ASSLGRMETQY

d_call: .
j_call: TRBJ2-2
v_call: TRBV10-3
cdr3_aa: AIGDSMLGELF

d_call: .
j_call: TRBJ2-1
v_call: TRBV15
cdr3_aa: ATRTGVSYNEQF

d_call: .
j_call: TRBJ2-7
v_call: TRBV9
cdr3_aa: ASNTLWGVSYEQY

d_call: TRBD1
j_call: TRBJ2-7
v_call: TRBV30
cdr3_aa: AWTPTGAIYEQY

d_call: TRBD1
j_call: TRBJ2-5
v_call: TRBV9
cdr3_aa: ASSVATGTGQETQY

d_call: TRBD1
j_call: TRBJ1-6
v_call: TRBV5-1
cdr3_aa: ASSWGQLNSPLH

d_call: .
j_call: TRBJ1-1
v_call: TRBV12-5
cdr3_aa: ASGLAFLQVTTEAF

d_call: TRBD2
j_call: TRBJ2-3
v_call: TRBV6-4
cdr3_aa: ASSVRAGEGTDTQY

d_call: .
j_call: TRBJ2-5
v_call: TRBV28
cdr3_aa: ASTQVGAEETQY

d_call: .
j_call: TRBJ1-4
v_call: TRBV28
cdr3_aa: ASSLVAGEKLF

d_call: TRBD2
j_call: TRBJ2-7
v_call: TRBV4-1
cdr3_aa: ASSHFSGRLDEQY

d_call: .
j_call: TRBJ1-6
v_call: TRBV30
cdr3_aa: AWRYINSPLH

d_call: TRBD1
j_call: TRBJ2-7
v_call: TRBV6-2/TRBV6-3
cdr3_aa: ASSFRTGAYEQY